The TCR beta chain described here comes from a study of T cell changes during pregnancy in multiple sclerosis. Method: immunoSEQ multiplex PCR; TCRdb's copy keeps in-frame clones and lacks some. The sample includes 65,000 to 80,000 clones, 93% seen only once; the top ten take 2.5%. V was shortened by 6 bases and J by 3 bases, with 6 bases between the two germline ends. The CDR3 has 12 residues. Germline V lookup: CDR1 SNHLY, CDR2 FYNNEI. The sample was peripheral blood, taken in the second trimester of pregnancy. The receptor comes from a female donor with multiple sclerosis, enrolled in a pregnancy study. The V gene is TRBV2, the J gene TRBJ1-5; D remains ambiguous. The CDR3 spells CASRSPNQPQHF. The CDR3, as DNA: TGTGCCAGCAGGAGTCCCAATCAGCCCCAGCATTTT.